Listed below are T cell receptor beta chains from one sample, sequenced in a study of cytomegalovirus exposure and HLA in healthy donors. TCRdb keeps only in-frame clones here, not all; method: immunoSEQ multiplex PCR. Of some 140,000 clones listed, approximately 86% are singletons. Sequenced: PBMCs. All receptors come from a man between 18 and 29 years old in good health and CMV-seropositive. Each CDR3 is given with its conserved first and last residue.

>TRBV29-1|TRBJ2-7
CSVRLSYEQYF
>TRBV4-2|TRBJ2-3
CASSPPSVDTQYF
>TRBV11-2|TRBJ2-7
CASSLGPSLSYEQYF
>TRBV6-4|TRBJ2-7
CASSDSGSGSYEQYF
>TRBV5-1|TRBJ1-2
CASSSTGGHPADGYTF
>TRBV7-2|TRBJ2-3
CASTWAQATDTQYF
>TRBV9|TRBJ2-3
CASSPRQGYTDTQYF
>TRBV27|TRBJ2-7
CASSSLLNLAGVAHEQYF
>TRBV11-1|TRBJ2-1
CASSLAYGRPKNEQFF
>TRBV18|TRBJ2-3
CASSRLATTDTQYF
>TRBV5-1|TRBJ1-1
CASSLGGTYTEAFF
>TRBV4-2|TRBJ2-7
CASSQGQTYEQYF
>TRBV4-1|TRBJ2-1
CASSPTGTSGSRFNEQFF
>TRBV11-3|TRBJ2-2
CASSLGQGSTGELFF
>TRBV7-6|TRBJ1-2
CASSLAEGYYGYTF
>TRBV19|TRBJ2-5
CASRPNTVETQYF
>TRBV29-1|TRBJ2-7
CSVEYNYEQYF
>TRBV9|TRBJ1-2
CASSVGTGPYGYTF
>TRBV30|TRBJ1-2
CAWSDTAYGYTF
>TRBV7-9|TRBJ2-3
CASSLYRTSGRADTQYF
>TRBV7-8|TRBJ2-2
CASSSIGRGRESGELFF
>TRBV19|TRBJ1-6
CASTPRGYNSPLHF
>TRBV6-6|TRBJ1-2
CASSRLKGGGQDGYTF
>TRBV6-5|TRBJ2-7
CASSYSGDSSYEQYF
>TRBV11-2|TRBJ2-7
CASSAPMGPHEQYF
>TRBV4-2|TRBJ2-1
CASSYPELAGDDEQFF
>TRBV7-7|TRBJ2-3
CASSRGQRATDTQYF
>TRBV7-9|TRBJ2-7
CASRTGGPRSHEQYF
>TRBV2|TRBJ2-7
CASSEQGETYEQYF
>TRBV20-1|TRBJ2-7
CSAQTTEQYF
>TRBV6-5|TRBJ2-7
CASSGGTAIYEQYF
>TRBV16|TRBJ2-2
CASSKTSGTGELFF
>TRBV5-1|TRBJ1-5
CASSLGQGAGQPQHF
>TRBV4-3|TRBJ2-7
CASSQEAGAGEQYF
>TRBV29-1|TRBJ1-1
CSVDSGGTEAFF
>TRBV30|TRBJ1-1
CAWSVPGTPNTEAFF
>TRBV4-1|TRBJ2-7
CASSQRGAASGGAYEQYF
>TRBV10-3|TRBJ2-7
CAIRRAPGDTYEQYF
>TRBV2|TRBJ1-3
CASSDQGTAGNTIYF
>TRBV7-2|TRBJ2-7
CASSFRVAGEQYF
>TRBV7-2|TRBJ2-7
CASSLGSGGNSYEQYF
>TRBV7-9|TRBJ1-2
CASSLKGPNYGYTF
>TRBV12-2|TRBJ2-7
CASRLGLGGLYEQYF
>TRBV5-1|TRBJ1-2
CASSLGDREFDGYTF